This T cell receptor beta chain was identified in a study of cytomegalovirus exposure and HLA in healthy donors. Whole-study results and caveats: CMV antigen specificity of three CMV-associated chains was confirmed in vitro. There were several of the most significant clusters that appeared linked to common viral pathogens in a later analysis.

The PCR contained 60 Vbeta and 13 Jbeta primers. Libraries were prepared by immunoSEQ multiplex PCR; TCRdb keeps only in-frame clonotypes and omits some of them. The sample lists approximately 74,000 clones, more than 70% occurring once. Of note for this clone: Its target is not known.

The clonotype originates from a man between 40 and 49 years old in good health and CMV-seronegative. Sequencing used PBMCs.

CDR3 protein: CASSVNAGGLYQETQYF. The DNA for the CDR3 is TGTGCCAGCAGTGTAAACGCGGGGGGCCTCTACCAAGAGACCCAGTACTTC. The chain joins TRBV6-1 to TRBJ2-5, with 8 nucleotides matching TRBD2. This CDR3 spans 17 amino acids. Germline values: CDR1 MNHNS, CDR2 SASEGT. With 4 bases clipped from V and 0 bases from J, the junction kept 10 bases outside the gene matches.